These 30 T cell receptor beta chains were all obtained from the same sample, sequenced in a study of monozygotic twins with inflammatory bowel disease. TCRdb reprocessed the 5' RACE reads and keeps a single row for each CDR3 protein, giving no DNA. The sample holds 300,000 to 400,000 distinct CDR3 sequences. Sequencing input: blood. Receptors originate from a human donor with ulcerative colitis or Crohn's disease, or a healthy co-twin of an affected twin (not recorded which).

The chain couples TRBV28 to TRBJ2-1. Germline CDR1 MDHEN, CDR2 SYDVKM. The CDR3 runs to 15 residues. The CDR3 region is CASSLPDTGSGEQFF.

V is TRBV7-2 and J is TRBJ2-2; no DNA is available, so the TRBD1 call from TCRdb remains unchecked. CDR3 length: 14 amino acids. Germline loops: CDR1 SGHTA, CDR2 FQGNSA. CDR3 region: CASRADRGIGELFF.

The chain uses TRBV7-9 and TRBJ2-7; TCRdb lists TRBD2, though no DNA is available to test this call. Per the germline V gene, CDR1 is SEHNR and CDR2 is FQNEAQ (reference sequence). The CDR3 totals 15 residues. The chain's CDR3 is CASSGPSGGYYEQYF.

V and J are TRBV4-3 and TRBJ1-5. The CDR3 runs 17 residues. CDR1 LGHNA and CDR2 YSLEER come from the germline V gene. CDR3 sequence: CASSQDWGGGSLQPQHF.

The CDR3 spells CASSLAHGQGGLETQYF. The genes are TRBV11-2 and TRBJ2-5; TCRdb picks TRBD1, but there is no DNA to check that call. The CDR3 consists of 17 residues. Germline lookup yields CDR1 SGHAT and CDR2 FQNNGV.

V is TRBV5-1 and J is TRBJ2-7; TCRdb names TRBD1, which stays unverified in the absence of DNA. From germline, CDR1 is SGHRS and CDR2 YFSETQ. The CDR3 sequence is 16 residues long. CDR3 sequence reads: CASSKEAGLSFDEQYF.

The rearrangement uses TRBV6-6 and TRBJ2-3; TCRdb selects TRBD2, and the lack of DNA leaves this call unchecked. The CDR3 length is 14 residues. Germline CDR1 MNHNY, CDR2 SVGAGI (reference sequence). Here the CDR3 reads CASSYSSAQDTQYF.

The chain combines TRBV6-2 or TRBV6-3 with TRBJ2-6; the TCRdb D gene call, TRBD1, has no DNA to confirm it. Germline V gene sequence: CDR1 MNHEY, CDR2 SVGEGT. This CDR3 has 13 amino acids. The CDR3 spells CATGGSGANVLTF.

The rearrangement uses TRBV6-5 and TRBJ2-1; TCRdb outputs TRBD1, but without DNA this stays unchecked. Per the germline V gene, CDR1 is MNHEY and CDR2 is SVGAGI. The CDR3 extends over 14 amino acids. The chain's CDR3 is CASSNTDRVNEQFF.

This chain connects TRBV6-5 to TRBJ2-3. The CDR3 spans 13 residues. Germline CDR1 is MNHEY and CDR2 is SVGAGI. CDR3 sequence reads: CASSSPGVDTQYF.

The chain recombines TRBV3-1 with TRBJ2-7; the D call of TRBD1 rests on TCRdb alone, since no DNA is present to check it. The germline V gene has CDR1 LGHDT and CDR2 YNNKEL (reference sequence). This CDR3 is built from 16 residues. The CDR3 sequence: CASSQDGTGDPYEQYF.

The V call is TRBV7-9, the J call TRBJ2-7; as DNA is missing, the TRBD1 call by TCRdb cannot be tested. The CDR3 has 14 residues. Germline-derived CDR1 and CDR2 are SEHNR and FQNEAQ (reference sequence). The CDR3 sequence: CASSTGTGLHEQYF.

V and J are TRBV5-1 and TRBJ1-4. The CDR3 is 15 residues long. From germline, CDR1 is SGHRS and CDR2 YFSETQ. CDR3: CASSLGQGINEKLFF.

The chain uses TRBV7-8 and TRBJ2-1; TCRdb's D call of TRBD2 is untestable without DNA. The CDR3 has 17 amino acids. Per the germline V gene, CDR1 is SGHVS and CDR2 is FQNEAQ. The CDR3 sequence is CASSPFFGGGKYNEQFF.

The chain couples TRBV6-5 to TRBJ2-3; the TRBD2 assignment by TCRdb is unverifiable without DNA. In germline, CDR1 is MNHEY, CDR2 SVGAGI. The CDR3 runs 17 residues. This CDR3 is CASSYSITGLRADTQYF.

The chain uses TRBV6-1 and TRBJ2-6. This CDR3 is built from 15 residues. Germline V lookup: CDR1 MNHNS, CDR2 SASEGT. CDR3 amino acids: CASSASESGANVLTF.

The chain carries TRBV18 and TRBJ2-7; the D gene TCRdb calls, TRBD2, cannot be checked with no DNA. CDR3 length: 13 amino acids. Looked up from germline, CDR1 is KGHSH and CDR2 is LQKENI. The CDR3: CASSPRTPPEQYF.

V and J are TRBV6-5 and TRBJ2-5; TCRdb's assignment of TRBD1 cannot be checked, as there is no DNA. The CDR3 has 13 residues. In germline, CDR1 is MNHEY, CDR2 SVGAGI. CDR3: CASSNGHFETQYF.

The chain uses TRBV10-3 and TRBJ2-7; TCRdb proposes TRBD2, but this gene call is untestable without DNA. From germline, CDR1 is ENHRY and CDR2 SYGVKD. The CDR3 is made up of 16 amino acids. The chain's CDR3 is CAISDILAGGPEEQYF.

The chain employs TRBV14 and TRBJ2-1; there is no DNA to check the TCRdb D call of TRBD1. Germline values: CDR1 SGHDN, CDR2 FVKESK. This CDR3 region has 14 residues. This CDR3 is CASSQTDTLNEQFF.

The rearrangement uses TRBV6-5 and TRBJ1-5; there is no DNA to check the TCRdb D call of TRBD1. The CDR3 loop spans 18 amino acids. Germline V lookup: CDR1 MNHEY, CDR2 SVGAGI. The CDR3: CASSYSRTWRGRGQPQHF.

The genes are TRBV7-2 and TRBJ2-3; TCRdb outputs TRBD1, but without DNA this stays unchecked. Germline lookup yields CDR1 SGHTA and CDR2 FQGNSA. This CDR3 contains 15 residues. The CDR3 loop is CASSLAEGVTDTQYF.

The CDR3 is CSASPGRGYEQYF. The chain recombines TRBV20-1 with TRBJ2-7; TCRdb reports TRBD1, a call that lacks DNA to check it against. This CDR3 region has 13 residues. The V gene's germline CDR1 is DFQATT and CDR2 SNEGSKA (reference sequence).

The gene calls are TRBV6-5 and TRBJ2-1; TCRdb returns TRBD1, unconfirmable since there is no DNA. Germline lookup yields CDR1 MNHEY and CDR2 SVGAGI. The CDR3 spans 18 residues. CDR3 loop: CASSYSRGQGSSYNEQFF.

The chain joins TRBV4-3 to TRBJ2-7; as DNA is missing, the TRBD1 call by TCRdb cannot be tested. The CDR3 loop spans 15 amino acids. From germline, CDR1 is LGHNA and CDR2 YSLEER. The CDR3: CASSPHRDRDYEQYF.

The gene calls are TRBV3-1 and TRBJ2-7; the TRBD1 assignment by TCRdb is unverifiable without DNA. Germline-derived CDR1 and CDR2 are LGHDT and YNNKEL (reference sequence). The CDR3 totals 17 residues. CDR3 sequence reads: CASSQVPDRGYPYEQYF.

The V gene is TRBV21-1, the J gene TRBJ2-7. TRBV21-1 is an annotated pseudogene. The CDR3 length is 14 residues. The CDR3 reads CASTEVGSSYEQYF.

The chain uses TRBV20-1 and TRBJ2-2; the TCRdb D gene call, TRBD2, has no DNA to confirm it. Germline V gene data show CDR1 as DFQATT and CDR2 as SNEGSKA (reference sequence). This CDR3 is 16 amino acids long. The CDR3 reads CSAREGLAENTGELFF.

The chain has TRBV7-2 and TRBJ2-3. CDR3 size: 13 residues. CDR1 and CDR2 (germline): SGHTA, FQGNSA. The CDR3 region is CASSRQLPDTQYF.

Here the CDR3 reads CASSIGVLSGANVLTF. The rearrangement links TRBV19 to TRBJ2-6. The CDR3 is 16 residues long. Germline-derived CDR1 and CDR2 are LNHDA and SQIVND (reference sequence). Complete variable domain (other parts from reference TRBV19 and TRBJ2-6): DGGITQSPKYLFRKEGQNVTLSCEQNLNHDAMYWYRQDPGQGLRLIYYSQIVNDFQKGDIAEGYSVSREKKESFPLTVTSAQKNPTAFYLCASSIGVLSGANVLTFGAGSRLTVL.